This TCR beta chain is from a study of T cell responses to AZD1222 COVID-19 vaccine. This CDR3 spans 16 amino acids. The J segment lost 0 bases and the V segment lost 10 bases, leaving 8 bases of the junction unmatched. Germline CDR1 SNHLY, CDR2 FYNNEI. Clones were read by immunoSEQ multiplex PCR, and TCRdb kept only the in-frame ones, dropping some. This table has approximately 110,000 clones, 86% appearing once. Specimen: peripheral blood, collected on day 0 of AZD1222 vaccination. This TCR derives from an adult in good health. This sequence joins TRBV2 and TRBJ2-6, with TRBD1 identical over 8 bases. The CDR3 protein is CATQTGASSGANVLTF. Written as DNA, the CDR3 is TGTGCCACACAGACAGGGGCGAGCTCTGGGGCCAACGTCCTGACTTTC.